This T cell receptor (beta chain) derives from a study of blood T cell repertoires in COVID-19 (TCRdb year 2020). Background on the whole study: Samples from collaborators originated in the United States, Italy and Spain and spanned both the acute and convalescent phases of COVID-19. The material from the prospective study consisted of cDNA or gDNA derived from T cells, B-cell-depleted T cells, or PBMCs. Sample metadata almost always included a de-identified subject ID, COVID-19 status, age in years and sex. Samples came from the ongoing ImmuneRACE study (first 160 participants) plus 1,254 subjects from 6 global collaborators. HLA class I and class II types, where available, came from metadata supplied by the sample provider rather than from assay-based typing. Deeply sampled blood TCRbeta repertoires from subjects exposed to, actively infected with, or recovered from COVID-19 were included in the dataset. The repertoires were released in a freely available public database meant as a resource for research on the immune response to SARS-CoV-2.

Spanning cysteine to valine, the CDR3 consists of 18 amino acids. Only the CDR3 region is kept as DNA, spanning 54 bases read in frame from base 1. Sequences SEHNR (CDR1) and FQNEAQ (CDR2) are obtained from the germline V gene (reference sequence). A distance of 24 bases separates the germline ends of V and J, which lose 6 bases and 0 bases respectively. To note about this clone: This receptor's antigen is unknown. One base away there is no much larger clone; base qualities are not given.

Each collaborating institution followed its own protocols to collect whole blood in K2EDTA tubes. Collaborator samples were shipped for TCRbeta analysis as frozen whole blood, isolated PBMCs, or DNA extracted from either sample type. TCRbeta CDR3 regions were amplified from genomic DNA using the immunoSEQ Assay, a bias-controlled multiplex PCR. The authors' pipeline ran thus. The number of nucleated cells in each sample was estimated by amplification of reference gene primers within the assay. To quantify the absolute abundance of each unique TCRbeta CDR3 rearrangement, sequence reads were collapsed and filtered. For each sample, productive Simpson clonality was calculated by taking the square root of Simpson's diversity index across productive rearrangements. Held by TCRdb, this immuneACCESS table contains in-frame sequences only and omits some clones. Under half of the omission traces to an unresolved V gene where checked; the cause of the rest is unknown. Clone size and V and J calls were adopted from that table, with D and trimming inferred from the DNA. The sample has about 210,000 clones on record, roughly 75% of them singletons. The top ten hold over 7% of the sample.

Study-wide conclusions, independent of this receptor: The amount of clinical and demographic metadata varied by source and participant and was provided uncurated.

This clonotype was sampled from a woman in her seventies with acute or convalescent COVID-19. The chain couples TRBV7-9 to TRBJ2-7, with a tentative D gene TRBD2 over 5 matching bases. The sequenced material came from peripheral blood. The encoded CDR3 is CASRPRTLWTASSYEQYV. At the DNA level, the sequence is TGTGCCAGCAGACCTCGAACCCTTTGGACTGCCAGCTCCTACGAGCAGTACGTC.